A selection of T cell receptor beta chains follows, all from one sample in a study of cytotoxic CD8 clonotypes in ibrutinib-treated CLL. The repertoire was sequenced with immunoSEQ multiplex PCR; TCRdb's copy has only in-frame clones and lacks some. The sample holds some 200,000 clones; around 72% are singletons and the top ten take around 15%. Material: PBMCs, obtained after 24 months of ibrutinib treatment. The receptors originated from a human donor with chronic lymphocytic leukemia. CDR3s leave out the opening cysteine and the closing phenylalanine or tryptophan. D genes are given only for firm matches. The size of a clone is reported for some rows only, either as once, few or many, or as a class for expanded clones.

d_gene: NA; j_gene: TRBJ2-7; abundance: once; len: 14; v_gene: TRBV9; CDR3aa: ASSVGSGTVSYEQY
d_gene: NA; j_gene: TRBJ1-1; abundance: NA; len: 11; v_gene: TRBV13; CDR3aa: ASRTGHNTEAF
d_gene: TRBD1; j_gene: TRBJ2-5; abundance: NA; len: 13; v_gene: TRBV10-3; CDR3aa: AISEGQGARETQY
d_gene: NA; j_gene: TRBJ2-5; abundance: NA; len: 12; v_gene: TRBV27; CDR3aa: ASSLSAVSETQY
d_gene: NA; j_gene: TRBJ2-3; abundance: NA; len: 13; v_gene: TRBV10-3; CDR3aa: AISEPRQVADTQY
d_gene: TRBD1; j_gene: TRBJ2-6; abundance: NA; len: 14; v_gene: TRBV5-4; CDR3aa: ASSFNRGGGANVLT
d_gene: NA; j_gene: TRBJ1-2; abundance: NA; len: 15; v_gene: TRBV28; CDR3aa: ASSLYYGTDSGYGYT
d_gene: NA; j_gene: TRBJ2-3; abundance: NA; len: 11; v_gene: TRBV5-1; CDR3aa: ASSLERADTQY
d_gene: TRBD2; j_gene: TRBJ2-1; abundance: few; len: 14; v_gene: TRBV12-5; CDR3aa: ASGFDVAGPNNEQF
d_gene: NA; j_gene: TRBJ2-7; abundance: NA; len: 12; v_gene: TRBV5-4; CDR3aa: ASSLASGRDEQY
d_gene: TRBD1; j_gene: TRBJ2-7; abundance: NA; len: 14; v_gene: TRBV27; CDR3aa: ASSYSGGRMSYEQY
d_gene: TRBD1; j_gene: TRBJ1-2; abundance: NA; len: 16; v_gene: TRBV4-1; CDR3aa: ASSLPIRGREGDYGYT
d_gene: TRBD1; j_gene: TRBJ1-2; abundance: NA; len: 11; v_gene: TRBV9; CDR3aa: ASSVTGEVGYT
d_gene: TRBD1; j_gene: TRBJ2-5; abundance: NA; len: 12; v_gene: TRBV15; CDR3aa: ATSRDGTEETQY
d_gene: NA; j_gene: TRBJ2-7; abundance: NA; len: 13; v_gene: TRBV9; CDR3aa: ASSLSGPSSYEQY
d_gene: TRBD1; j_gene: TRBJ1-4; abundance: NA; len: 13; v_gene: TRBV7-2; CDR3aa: ASSLTGQGYEKLF
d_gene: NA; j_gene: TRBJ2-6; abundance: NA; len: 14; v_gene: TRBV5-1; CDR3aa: ASSSQVYSGANVLT
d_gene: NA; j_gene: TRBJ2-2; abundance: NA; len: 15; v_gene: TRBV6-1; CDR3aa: ASSAPPGKPPAGELF
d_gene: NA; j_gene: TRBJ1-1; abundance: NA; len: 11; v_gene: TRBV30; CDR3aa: AWSVSLNTEAF
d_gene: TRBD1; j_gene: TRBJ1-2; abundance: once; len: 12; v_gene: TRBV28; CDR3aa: ASSPGQGAFGYT
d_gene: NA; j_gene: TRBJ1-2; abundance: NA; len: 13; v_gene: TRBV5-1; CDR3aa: ASSLISPTDYGYT
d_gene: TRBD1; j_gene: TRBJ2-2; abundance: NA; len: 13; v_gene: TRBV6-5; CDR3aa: ASSPDRGNTGELF